The 19 T cell receptor beta chains in this list originate from one sample, sequenced in a study of spatial heterogeneity in lung cancer. TCRdb itself ran the 5' RACE reads through MiXCR, one entry per CDR3 protein. Of about 20,000 distinct CDR3 sequences in the sample, 7% to 8% were seen once. Study-wide results and limits: How many expanded intratumoral alpha and beta TCRs were present tracked the tumor mutation count, which was a count of nonsynonymous mutations.

No antigen has been identified for these receptors. The time point here: sample taken at primary tumor resection. The sequencing used lung tumor tissue, collected at surgery. These receptors all stem from a female donor with early-stage non-small cell lung cancer.

This clonotype is judged medium-sized. This rearrangement joins TRBV20-1 to TRBJ2-7, with D possibly being TRBD1 or TRBD2 (5 bases each). The germline V and J ends were trimmed by 2 bases and 0 bases, with 11 bases remaining between them. CDR1 is DFQATT and CDR2 is SNEGSKA in the germline V gene (reference sequence). The CDR3 is 14 residues long. CDR3 nucleotide sequence: TGCAGTGCTAGACCCGGGACCGGCTCCTACGAGCAGTACTTC. It encodes CSARPGTGSYEQYF.

This clonotype was observed many times. The rearrangement links TRBV7-6 to TRBJ2-3; maybe TRBD1 (6 bases). The CDR3 has 12 residues. V was shortened by 0 bases and J by 10 bases, with 8 bases between the two germline ends. Per germline, CDR1 SGHVS and CDR2 FNYEAQ. The CDR3 loop is CASSLARGSQYF. In DNA, the CDR3 is TGTGCCAGCAGCTTAGCGAGGGGGTCGCAGTATTTT.

There are many counts of this clonotype. The chain joins TRBV5-1 to TRBJ2-7, with D perhaps matching TRBD1 or TRBD2 (6 bases each). Trimming shortened V by 5 bases and J by 7 bases, and 25 bases separated the two germline ends. The CDR3 contains 16 residues. The germline V gene encodes CDR1 SGHRS and CDR2 YFSETQ. CDR3 nucleotides: TGCGCCAGCAGTGAATGGGGGGCGACCGGGACTGGAGAGCAGTACTTC. Its protein is CASSEWGATGTGEQYF.

This clonotype is medium-sized within its sample. The chain employs TRBV12-3 or TRBV12-4 and TRBJ2-5; D is unclear. This CDR3 has 13 amino acids. The V gene lost 8 bases and the J gene lost 9 bases, with 19 bases spanning the gap. The CDR3 loop is CASAEMERTAQYF. The CDR3 nucleotides read TGTGCCAGCGCAGAGATGGAAAGGACGGCCCAGTACTTC.

This clonotype was observed at least ten times. The V and J genes are TRBV20-1 and TRBJ1-2; no clear D gene. V was cut by 6 bases and J by 2 bases, with 10 bases left in between. The CDR3 extends over 12 amino acids. Per the germline V gene, CDR1 is DFQATT and CDR2 is SNEGSKA (reference sequence). The CDR3 nucleotides read TGCAGTGCCCGCCCGTTAAACTATGGCTACACCTTC. This codes for CSARPLNYGYTF.

The CDR3 spells CANARGLAGELFF. For the CDR3, the DNA is TGTGCCAACGCAAGAGGGTTGGCCGGGGAGCTGTTTTTT. This sequence joins TRBV5-6 and TRBJ2-2; D possibly corresponds to TRBD2 (5 bases). V was cut by 9 bases and J by 6 bases, with 15 bases left in between. The germline V gene has CDR1 SGHDT and CDR2 YYEEEE. There are 13 residues in the CDR3.

This clonotype was found many times. The rearrangement links TRBV6-1 to TRBJ2-7, with 7 bases aligning to TRBD2. Trimming took 9 bases from V and 3 from J; bases not matched to a gene: 8. The CDR3 is made up of 13 amino acids. CDR1 and CDR2 from the germline V gene are MNHNS and SASEGT. CDR3 sequence (DNA): TGTGCCAGTCAAGTTTGGACTAGCTACGAGCAGTACTTC. Protein product: CASQVWTSYEQYF.

This clonotype was counted at least ten times. The V and J genes are TRBV12-3 or TRBV12-4 and TRBJ1-6, with D uncertain. The ends were cut back, 4 bases at V and 10 bases at J, with 8 bases in the middle. This CDR3 contains 12 residues. CDR3: CASSYPGSPLHF. As DNA, the CDR3 is TGTGCCAGCAGTTACCCCGGGTCACCCCTCCACTTT.

This clonotype was counted at least ten times. The chain carries TRBV20-1 and TRBJ1-3; TRBD1 might be the D (5 bases). Looked up from germline, CDR1 is DFQATT and CDR2 is SNEGSKA (reference sequence). This CDR3 comprises 14 residues. Trimming took 5 bases from V and 2 from J, leaving 13 bases between them. CDR3 nucleotides: TGCAGTGCTGACGACAGAAGTACTGGAAACACCATATATTTT. It encodes CSADDRSTGNTIYF.

This clonotype was picked up a small number of times. This chain joins TRBV5-1 and TRBJ1-1; the match to TRBD1 covers 9 bases. The V gene's germline CDR1 is SGHRS and CDR2 YFSETQ. The CDR3 length is 14 residues. Trimming cost V 0 bases and J 8 bases; bases outside gene matches: 5. DNA for the CDR3: TGCGCCAGCAGCTTGGCGGTGGGACAGGGAGAAGCTTTCTTT. As protein: CASSLAVGQGEAFF.

This clonotype was recorded a few times. V usage is TRBV2 and J usage is TRBJ1-3, with D uncertain. The CDR3 consists of 12 residues. Germline CDR1 reads SNHLY; CDR2 reads FYNNEI. Between the trimmed V and J ends, which lost 1 base and 9 bases, there was a span of 7 bases. CDR3 DNA: TGTGCCAGCAGTGAAGAATATAGCACCATATATTTT. Protein product: CASSEEYSTIYF.

At least ten counts were recorded for this clonotype. V is TRBV6-2 or TRBV6-3 and J is TRBJ2-3; the match to TRBD2 covers 9 bases. Per germline, CDR1 MNHEY and CDR2 SVGEGT. The CDR3 loop spans 15 amino acids. V was clipped by 4 bases and J by 2 bases; unmatched bases: 4. CDR3 DNA: TGTGCCAGCAGTTTAGCGGGGGTCATCACAGATACGCAGTATTTT. It yields the protein CASSLAGVITDTQYF.

This clonotype was counted at least ten times. V gene TRBV19 combines with J gene TRBJ2-5; D not resolved. From germline, CDR1 is LNHDA and CDR2 SQIVND (reference sequence). Between the trimmed V and J ends, which lost 2 bases and 3 bases, there was a span of 10 bases. The CDR3 length is 14 residues. CDR3 residues: CASSIRAPKETQYF. The CDR3 nucleotides are TGTGCCAGTAGTATAAGGGCGCCAAAAGAGACCCAGTACTTC.

This clonotype was seen many times. The rearrangement joins TRBV5-1 to TRBJ2-3; 7 positions match TRBD1. The CDR3 is 18 amino acids. The trim removed 6 bases at V and 1 base at J, leaving 17 bases unmatched. Germline lookup yields CDR1 SGHRS and CDR2 YFSETQ. For the CDR3, the DNA is TGCGCCAGCAACAGGGGAGATAGCGCCTCCCCAGGCACAGATACGCAGTATTTT. Its protein is CASNRGDSASPGTDTQYF.

In this sample, this clonotype turned up many times. The gene calls are TRBV11-2 and TRBJ2-2, with 7 bases matching TRBD1. From germline, CDR1 is SGHAT and CDR2 FQNNGV. Trimming removed 6 bases from V and 1 base from J; junction bases left unmatched: 14. The CDR3 sequence is 18 residues long. This CDR3 is CASRSIRTGPKNTGELFF. As DNA, the CDR3 is TGTGCCAGCAGATCAATTCGGACAGGCCCGAAGAACACCGGGGAGCTGTTTTTT.

This clonotype was observed many times. This sequence joins TRBV9 and TRBJ1-2; D is perhaps TRBD1 (5 bases). This CDR3 has 14 residues. Germline V lookup: CDR1 SGDLS, CDR2 YYNGEE. V dropped 0 bases and J dropped 7 bases, with 13 bases sitting between them. DNA of the CDR3: TGTGCCAGCAGCGTAGCGGGGGAGGTGTCTGGCTACACCTTC. Translating gives CASSVAGEVSGYTF.

This clonotype was recorded at least ten times. The rearrangement joins TRBV20-1 to TRBJ2-7, with TRBD2 as a possible D gene (6 bases). This CDR3 has 13 residues. Germline V CDR1 and CDR2: DFQATT, SNEGSKA (reference sequence). With 5 bases removed from V and 7 bases from J, the gap between germline ends came to 18 bases. CDR3 residues: CSAPTPGTLEQYF. CDR3 coding DNA: TGCAGTGCTCCCACCCCCGGGACTCTGGAGCAGTACTTC.

This clonotype is classed as medium-sized. The chain recombines TRBV5-1 with TRBJ2-3; 9 nucleotides match TRBD1. Germline loops: CDR1 SGHRS, CDR2 YFSETQ. The V segment lost 3 bases and the J segment 6 bases; nucleotides outside the gene matches: 5. The CDR3 length is 14 residues. Written as DNA, the CDR3 is TGCGCCAGCAGCTCTACACAGGGGGCGGATACGCAGTATTTT. Its translation is CASSSTQGADTQYF.

This clonotype was observed many times. This sequence joins TRBV7-6 and TRBJ2-5, with D perhaps TRBD2 (7 bases). The CDR3 is 14 amino acids. Trimming removed 2 bases from V and 5 bases from J, with 12 bases in between. The germline V gene encodes CDR1 SGHVS and CDR2 FNYEAQ. The CDR3 nucleotides read TGTGCCAGCAGCTTACTGGGAGGGGGGGAGACCCAGTACTTC. Amino acid sequence: CASSLLGGGETQYF.